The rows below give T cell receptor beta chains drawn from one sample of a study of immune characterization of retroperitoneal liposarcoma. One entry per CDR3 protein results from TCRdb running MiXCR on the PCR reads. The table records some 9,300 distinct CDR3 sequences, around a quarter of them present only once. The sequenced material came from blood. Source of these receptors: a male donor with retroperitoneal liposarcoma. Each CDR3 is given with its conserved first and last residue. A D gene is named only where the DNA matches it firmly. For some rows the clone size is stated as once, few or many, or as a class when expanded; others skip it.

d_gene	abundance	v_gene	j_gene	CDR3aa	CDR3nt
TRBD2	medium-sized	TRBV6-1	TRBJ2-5	CASSEAQGGGRETQYF	TGTGCCAGCAGTGAAGCGCAGGGCGGGGGACGAGAGACCCAGTACTTC
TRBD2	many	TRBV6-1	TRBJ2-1	CASSPGTSGYNEQFF	TGTGCCAGCAGTCCCGGGACTAGCGGATACAATGAGCAGTTCTTC
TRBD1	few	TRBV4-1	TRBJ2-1	CASSQGGTAYNEQFF	TGCGCCAGCAGCCAAGGGGGGACAGCCTACAATGAGCAGTTCTTC
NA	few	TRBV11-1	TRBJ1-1	CASSSRGGNTEAFF	TGTGCCAGCAGCTCCAGGGGAGGAAACACTGAAGCTTTCTTT
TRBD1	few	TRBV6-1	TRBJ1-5	CASTRQGTGQPQHF	TGTGCCAGCACCAGACAGGGGACGGGTCAGCCCCAGCATTTT
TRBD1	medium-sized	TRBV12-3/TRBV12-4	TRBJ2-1	CASSSDRGTEETQFF	TGTGCCAGCAGTTCCGACAGGGGGACCGAAGAGACCCAGTTCTTC
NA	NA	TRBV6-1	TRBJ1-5	CASSGGGNQPQHF	TGTGCCAGCAGTGGGGGAGGCAATCAGCCCCAGCATTTT
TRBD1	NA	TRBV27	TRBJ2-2	CASSFLGTGGTAGELFF	TGTGCCAGCAGTTTTTTGGGGACAGGGGGCACGGCCGGGGAGCTGTTTTTT
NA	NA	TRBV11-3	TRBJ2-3	CASSQKTRPRQYF	TGTGCCAGCAGCCAAAAGACTCGCCCACGGCAGTATTTT
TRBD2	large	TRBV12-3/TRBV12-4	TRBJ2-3	CASSLWGGYTDTQYF	TGTGCCAGCAGTTTATGGGGGGGATACACAGATACGCAGTATTTT
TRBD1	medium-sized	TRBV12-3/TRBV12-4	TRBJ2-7	CASSFWDRAPNEQYF	TGTGCCAGCAGTTTCTGGGACAGGGCCCCCAATGAGCAGTACTTC
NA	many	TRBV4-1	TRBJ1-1	CASSHPSGGARGTEAFF	TGCGCCAGCAGCCACCCCTCGGGAGGGGCGCGAGGAACTGAAGCTTTCTTT
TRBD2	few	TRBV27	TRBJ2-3	CATRRRGDTDTQYF	TGTGCCACGCGGAGGCGGGGGGACACAGATACGCAGTATTTT
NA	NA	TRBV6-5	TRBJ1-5	CASSLAGKQPQHF	TGTGCCAGCAGTTTGGCAGGGAAGCAGCCCCAGCATTTT
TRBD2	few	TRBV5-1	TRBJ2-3	CASSFSGYGTDTQYF	TGCGCCAGCAGCTTTAGCGGGTACGGCACAGATACGCAGTATTTT
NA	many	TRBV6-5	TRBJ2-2	CASSYSTGGGFGGELFF	TGTGCCAGCAGTTACTCGACCGGCGGGGGCTTTGGCGGGGAGCTGTTTTTT
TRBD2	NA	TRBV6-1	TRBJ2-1	CASSEARTSGSDEQFF	TGTGCCAGCAGTGAAGCGAGGACTAGCGGGAGCGATGAGCAGTTCTTC
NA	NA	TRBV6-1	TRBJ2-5	CASSEGGTVRQETQYF	TGTGCCAGCAGTGAAGGCGGGACAGTTAGACAAGAGACCCAGTACTTC
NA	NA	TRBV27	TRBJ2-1	CASSHRQQETQFF	TGTGCCAGCAGCCACCGACAGCAAGAGACCCAGTTCTTC
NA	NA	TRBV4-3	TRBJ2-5	CASSLGTQETQYF	TGCGCCAGCAGCCTTGGAACCCAAGAGACCCAGTACTTC
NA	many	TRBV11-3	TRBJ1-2	CARRLVRGAEGNYGYTF	TGTGCCAGAAGACTCGTCCGGGGGGCCGAAGGTAACTATGGCTACACCTTC
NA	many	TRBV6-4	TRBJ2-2	CASSDSPGAQNTGELFF	TGTGCCAGCAGTGACTCTCCGGGGGCACAGAACACCGGGGAGCTGTTTTTT
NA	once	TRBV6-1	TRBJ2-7	CATVDGYEQYF	TGTGCCACCGTGGACGGATACGAGCAGTACTTC
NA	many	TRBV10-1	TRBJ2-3	CASSGGPAVGTDTQYF	TGCGCCAGCAGTGGAGGGCCAGCGGTCGGCACAGATACGCAGTATTTT
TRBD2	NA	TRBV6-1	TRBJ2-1	CASSDWEGLRDGNEQFF	TGTGCCAGCAGTGATTGGGAGGGGCTCCGAGATGGGAATGAGCAGTTCTTC
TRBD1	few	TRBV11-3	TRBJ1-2	CASSFDRAPYGYTF	TGTGCCAGCAGCTTTGACAGGGCCCCCTATGGCTACACCTTC
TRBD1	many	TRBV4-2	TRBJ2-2	CASSKDRDTGELFF	TGTGCCAGCAGCAAGGACAGGGACACCGGGGAGCTGTTTTTT
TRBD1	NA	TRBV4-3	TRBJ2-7	CASCRDRGYEQYF	TGCGCCAGCTGCCGGGACAGGGGCTACGAGCAGTACTTC
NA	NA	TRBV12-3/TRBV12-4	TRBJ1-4	CASSFGRNNEKLFF	TGTGCCAGCAGTTTCGGCAGGAATAATGAAAAACTGTTTTTT
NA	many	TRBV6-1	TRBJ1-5	CASSSESAGGQPQHF	TGTGCCAGCAGTAGTGAGTCGGCCGGGGGTCAGCCCCAGCATTTT
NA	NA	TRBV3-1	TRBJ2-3	CASSQDIRQSTDTQYF	TGTGCCAGCAGCCAAGATATAAGACAGTCAACAGATACGCAGTATTTT
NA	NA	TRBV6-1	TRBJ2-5	CATGREGTQYF	TGTGCCACCGGCCGAGAAGGAACCCAGTACTTC
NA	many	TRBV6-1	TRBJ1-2	CASTLGENYGYTF	TGTGCCAGCACGCTAGGGGAGAACTATGGCTACACCTTC
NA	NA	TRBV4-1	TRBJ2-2	CASSPGTTNTGELFF	TGCGCCAGCAGCCCCGGGACAACGAACACCGGGGAGCTGTTTTTT
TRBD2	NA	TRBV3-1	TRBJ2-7	CASSQGSLAGGPSRYEQYF	TGTGCCAGCAGCCAAGGTTCTCTAGCGGGGGGGCCCAGCCGCTACGAGCAGTACTTC
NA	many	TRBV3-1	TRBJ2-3	CASSQVGTGTDTQYF	TGTGCCAGCAGCCAAGTAGGTACTGGCACAGATACGCAGTATTTT
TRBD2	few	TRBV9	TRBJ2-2	CASSLREGGLGNTGELFF	TGTGCCAGCAGCCTCCGGGAGGGGGGATTGGGCAACACCGGGGAGCTGTTTTTT
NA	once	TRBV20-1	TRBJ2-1	CSANEFPISGEQFF	TGCAGTGCTAATGAATTCCCAATATCCGGTGAGCAGTTCTTC
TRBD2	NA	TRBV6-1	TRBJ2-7	CASSEGIAGGPGEQYF	TGTGCCAGCAGTGAGGGGATAGCGGGAGGGCCGGGCGAGCAGTACTTC
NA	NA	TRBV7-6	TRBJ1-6	CASTDTDGGGNSPLHF	TGTGCCAGCACCGACACGGACGGCGGTGGAAATTCACCCCTCCACTTT
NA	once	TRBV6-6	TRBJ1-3	CASSTGRDSGNTIYF	TGTGCCAGCAGTACGGGCCGCGACTCTGGAAACACCATATATTTT
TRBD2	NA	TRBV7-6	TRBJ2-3	CASSALAGATGDTQYF	TGTGCCAGCAGCGCCCTAGCGGGGGCTACGGGGGATACGCAGTATTTT
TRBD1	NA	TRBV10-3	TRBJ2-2	CAISEPWTGPLNTGELFF	TGTGCCATCAGTGAGCCATGGACAGGGCCCCTGAACACCGGGGAGCTGTTTTTT
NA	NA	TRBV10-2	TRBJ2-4	CASSEGSQIPKNIQYF	TGCGCCAGCAGTGAGGGTTCGCAGATACCCAAAAACATTCAGTACTTC
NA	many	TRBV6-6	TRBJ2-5	CASNTGRRETQYF	TGTGCCAGCAACACTGGGAGGAGAGAGACCCAGTACTTC
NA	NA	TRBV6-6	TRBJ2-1	CASSYSLMGHNEQFF	TGTGCCAGCAGTTACTCCCTCATGGGCCACAATGAGCAGTTCTTC
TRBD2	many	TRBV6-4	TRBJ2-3	CASSEGLAGGPDTQYF	TGTGCCAGCAGTGAAGGACTAGCGGGGGGGCCAGATACGCAGTATTTT
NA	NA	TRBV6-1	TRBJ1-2	CASSSRLFYGYTF	TGTGCCAGCAGTAGTCGACTGTTCTATGGCTACACCTTC
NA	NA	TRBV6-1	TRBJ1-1	CASKRGGMNTEAFF	TGTGCCAGCAAGAGGGGCGGAATGAACACTGAAGCTTTCTTT
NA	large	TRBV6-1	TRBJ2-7	CASSSGGPYEQYF	TGTGCCAGCAGTTCCGGGGGTCCGTACGAGCAGTACTTC
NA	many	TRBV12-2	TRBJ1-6	CASRAQGSTLHF	TGTGCAAGTCGCGCACAAGGTAGCACCCTCCACTTT